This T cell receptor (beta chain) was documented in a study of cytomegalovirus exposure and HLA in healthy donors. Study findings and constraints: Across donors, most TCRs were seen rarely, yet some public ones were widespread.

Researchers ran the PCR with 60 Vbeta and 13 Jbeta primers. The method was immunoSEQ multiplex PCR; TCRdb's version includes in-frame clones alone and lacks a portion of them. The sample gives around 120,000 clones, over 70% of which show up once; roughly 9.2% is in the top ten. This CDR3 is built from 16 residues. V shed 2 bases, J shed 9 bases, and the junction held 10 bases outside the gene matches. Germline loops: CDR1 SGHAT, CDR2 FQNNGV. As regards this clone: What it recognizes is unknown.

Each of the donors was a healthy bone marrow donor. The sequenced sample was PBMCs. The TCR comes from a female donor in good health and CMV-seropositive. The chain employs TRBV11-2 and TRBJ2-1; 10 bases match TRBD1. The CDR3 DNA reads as TGTGCCAGCAGCTTAATCAGAGGGACAGGGGTGGGTGAGCAGTTCTTC. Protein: CASSLIRGTGVGEQFF.